The clone carrying this T cell receptor (beta chain) was detected a few times. Its antigen is not known. TCR alpha and TCR beta cDNA libraries carrying sample barcodes and UMIs were produced by 5'RACE using constant-segment primers. Via MiXCR, TCRdb re-called the 5' RACE reads, giving one row per CDR3 protein. The sample consists of roughly 350,000 distinct CDR3 sequences, around 30% of them appearing once. Germline-derived CDR1 and CDR2 are SGHRS and YFSETQ. The CDR3 consists of 14 residues. J gave up 5 bases and V 2 bases, and 6 bases lay outside the gene matches. This entry is derived from a study of T-cell memory formation after mild COVID-19. Study background: The TCR clusters were mostly specific to one donor.

Whole-study results and caveats: Those CD4+ clones that contracted were mainly in CM and EM (CD8+ ones in EMRA). Within pre-infection memory, some responding clones were found, suggesting cross-reactive memory joined.

Sequenced: PBMCs or a T cell subset sorted from them (not recorded which). This sequence joins TRBV5-1 and TRBJ2-7; 8 nucleotides line up with TRBD1. The receptor's source is an adult woman who had mild COVID-19 (a few samples of this study predate the infection). Cell type and time point are not known. In nucleotides, the CDR3 is TGCGCCAGCAGCTTCGCAGGGGGCTCTAACGAGCAGTACTTC. This gives the protein CASSFAGGSNEQYF.